This is a list of T cell receptor beta chains from one sample in a study of vaccination effects on CD4 cells after COVID-19. The antigens of these receptors remain unknown. TCRdb keeps only in-frame clones here, not all; method: immunoSEQ multiplex PCR. The sample records tens of thousands of clones, around four fifths being singletons. This material consisted of CD4+ T cells from PBMCs cultured with HCoV-OC43 spike peptides, taken after COVID-19 vaccination. All receptors come from a human donor who received a COVID-19 vaccine. CDR3s include the opening cysteine and the closing phenylalanine or tryptophan. Each record gives: J gene, V gene, D gene, clone size, CDR3 DNA, CDR3 protein. The D gene is left open where the match is weak. A clone size is listed for some rows: how often the clone was seen (once, few, many), or a class if it is expanded.

TRBJ2-6 TRBV6-1 - - TGTGCCAGCAGTGTCGGTTTTGGGGCCAGGGAAACCCCTGGGGCCAACGTCCTGACTTTC CASSVGFGARETPGANVLTF
TRBJ1-4 TRBV7-2 - - TGTGCCAGGGGGGCTAAGACCTTT CARGAKTF
TRBJ1-5 TRBV3-1/TRBV3-2 - - TGTGCCAGCAGCCAAGACCCCGGGAACAATCAGCCCCAGCATTTT CASSQDPGNNQPQHF
TRBJ1-3 TRBV3-1/TRBV3-2 - few TGTGCCAGCAGCCAAAGCGCTGGCGGAAACACCATATATTTT CASSQSAGGNTIYF
TRBJ2-5 TRBV3-1/TRBV3-2 TRBD1 - TGTGCCAGCAGCCCCGGGACAGGGGGCGCAGAGACCCAGTACTTC CASSPGTGGAETQYF
TRBJ2-2 TRBV6-6 - few TGTGCCAGCAGTGACCCCAGGAGAACCGGGGAGCTGTTTTTT CASSDPRRTGELFF
TRBJ1-3 TRBV6-5 - - TGTGCCAGCAGTTACGACAGGAACTCTGGAAACACCATATATTTT CASSYDRNSGNTIYF
TRBJ1-2 TRBV5-1 - few TGCGCCAGCAGCCCCGAGAAGGCCTATGGCTACACCTTC CASSPEKAYGYTF
TRBJ2-5 TRBV12-3/TRBV12-4 - - TGTGCCAGCCGGAGGCAGGGAGAGACCCAGTACTTC CASRRQGETQYF
TRBJ2-3 TRBV2 TRBD2 - TGTGCCAGCAGGGGGACTAGCGGGGGGGCCGATACGCAGTATTTT CASRGTSGGADTQYF
TRBJ2-2 TRBV27 TRBD1 - TGTGCCAGCAGTCCGCGTATGGGACAGGTGACGAACACCGGGGAGCTGTTTTTT CASSPRMGQVTNTGELFF
TRBJ1-4 TRBV28 TRBD1 once TGTGCCAGCAGTAAAGGGGGCGAGGGTGAAAAACTGTTTTTT CASSKGGEGEKLFF
TRBJ2-3 TRBV5-8 - once TGTGCCAGCAGCTTGGGTACAGGGAAAGGGGCAGATACGCAGTATTTT CASSLGTGKGADTQYF
TRBJ2-5 TRBV18 - - TGTGCCAGCTCACCCCCGGGCCTAGGTGTAGAGACCCAGTACTTC CASSPPGLGVETQYF
TRBJ2-3 TRBV5-1 - - TGCGCCAGCAGGGATCAAGGTGGGGATTGGGATACGCAGTATTTT CASRDQGGDWDTQYF
TRBJ2-1 TRBV5-1 - - TGCGCCAGCAGCGCTGGACGGACCAATGAGCAATTCTTC CASSAGRTNEQFF
TRBJ2-5 TRBV9 - - TGTGCCAGCAGCGTATCGGGGTCCATTCTTATCGGGACCCAGTACTTC CASSVSGSILIGTQYF
TRBJ2-4 TRBV6-1 - - TGTGCCAGCAGTGAGCTGGCTCAGGGGCCGGAAAACATTCAGTACTTC CASSELAQGPENIQYF
TRBJ2-1 TRBV7-3 - - TGTGCCAGCAGCCCAGCAGTCGGCTTAGGCTCCTACAATGAGCAGTTCTTC CASSPAVGLGSYNEQFF
TRBJ1-1 TRBV14 - - TGTGCCAGCAGTTGGGGGGGGGTGAACACTGAAGCTTTCTTT CASSWGGVNTEAFF
TRBJ2-1 TRBV21-1 - - TGTGCCAGCAGCAAAGAGGGGGGGTATGAGCAGTTCTTC CASSKEGGYEQFF
TRBJ1-5 TRBV5-8 TRBD1 - TGTGCCAGCAGCTTGGCCTGGAGGGGGACAGGGTTGGCCAATCAGCCCCAGCATTTT CASSLAWRGTGLANQPQHF
TRBJ2-2 TRBV5-1 TRBD2 - TGCGCCAGCAGCTATAGCGGGAGCATCGACGTCGGGGAGCTGTTTTTT CASSYSGSIDVGELFF
TRBJ1-5 TRBV5-5 TRBD1 - TGTGCCAGCACCGTTTCCCCTACAGGGGCCCCAGGCCCACGCAATCAGCCCCAGCATTTT CASTVSPTGAPGPRNQPQHF
TRBJ2-1 TRBV19 TRBD2 - TGTGCCAGTAGTATAGCTAGCGGGGGGAGGGGTGAGCAGTTCTTC CASSIASGGRGEQFF
TRBJ1-4 TRBV28 - - TGTGCCAGCAGAACTGTGAATGAAAAACTGTTTTTT CASRTVNEKLFF
TRBJ2-6 TRBV10-3 TRBD1 few TGTGCCATCAGTGAGGCTCCGGCAGGGGGCTCTGGGGCCAACGTCCTGACTTTC CAISEAPAGGSGANVLTF
TRBJ2-3 TRBV7-2 TRBD2 - TGTGCCAGCAGCTTAGGCCCGGGGGGGCGGGGAGATACGCAGTATTTT CASSLGPGGRGDTQYF
TRBJ1-1 TRBV24-1 TRBD1 - TGTGCCACCAGAAGGACAGGGGAGGAAACTGAAGCTTTCTTT CATRRTGEETEAFF
TRBJ2-5 TRBV5-1 - once TGCGCCAGCAGCCTGAGGGCGGCCGTAGGGGAGACCCAGTACTTC CASSLRAAVGETQYF
TRBJ1-1 TRBV18 - - TGTGCCAGCTCACCAAATTTGGAGACTGAAGCTTTCTTT CASSPNLETEAFF
TRBJ1-1 TRBV5-1 - once TGCGCCAGCAGCTCGATTCAGATGAACACTGAAGCTTTCTTT CASSSIQMNTEAFF
TRBJ1-5 TRBV27 TRBD1 - TGTGCCAGCACCCCGACAGGGTGGAGGGGCAATCAGCCCCAGCATTTT CASTPTGWRGNQPQHF
TRBJ2-1 TRBV4-2 TRBD2 - TGTGCCAGCAGCCAAGGACTAGCGGGGGGGGGAAGCAATGAGCAGTTCTTC CASSQGLAGGGSNEQFF
TRBJ1-2 TRBV19 - - TGTGCCAGTAGGGTCAGCACGCAAAACTATGGCTACACCTTC CASRVSTQNYGYTF
TRBJ2-3 TRBV7-9 TRBD2 - TGTGCCAGCAGCTGGACTAGCGGGACAGATACGCAGTATTTT CASSWTSGTDTQYF
TRBJ2-3 TRBV18 - - TGTGCCAGCTCACCCGCTTCGGTCGCACTGAGCGCAGATACGCAGTATTTT CASSPASVALSADTQYF
TRBJ1-2 TRBV28 - - TGTGCCAGCAGCACCCCCGGGACACTATTTACTAACTATGGCTACACCTTC CASSTPGTLFTNYGYTF
TRBJ2-1 TRBV5-1 TRBD2 once TGCGCCAGCAGCTTGGTTAGTGGGAGCGGGGGGGCTTACAATGAGCAGTTCTTC CASSLVSGSGGAYNEQFF
TRBJ2-3 TRBV2 TRBD1 - TGTGCCAGCAACCGGGACAGGGTAGGCGATACGCAGTATTTT CASNRDRVGDTQYF
TRBJ2-1 TRBV6-1 - - TGTGCCAGCAGTGAATTATCCAGGAAGAATGAGCAGTTCTTC CASSELSRKNEQFF